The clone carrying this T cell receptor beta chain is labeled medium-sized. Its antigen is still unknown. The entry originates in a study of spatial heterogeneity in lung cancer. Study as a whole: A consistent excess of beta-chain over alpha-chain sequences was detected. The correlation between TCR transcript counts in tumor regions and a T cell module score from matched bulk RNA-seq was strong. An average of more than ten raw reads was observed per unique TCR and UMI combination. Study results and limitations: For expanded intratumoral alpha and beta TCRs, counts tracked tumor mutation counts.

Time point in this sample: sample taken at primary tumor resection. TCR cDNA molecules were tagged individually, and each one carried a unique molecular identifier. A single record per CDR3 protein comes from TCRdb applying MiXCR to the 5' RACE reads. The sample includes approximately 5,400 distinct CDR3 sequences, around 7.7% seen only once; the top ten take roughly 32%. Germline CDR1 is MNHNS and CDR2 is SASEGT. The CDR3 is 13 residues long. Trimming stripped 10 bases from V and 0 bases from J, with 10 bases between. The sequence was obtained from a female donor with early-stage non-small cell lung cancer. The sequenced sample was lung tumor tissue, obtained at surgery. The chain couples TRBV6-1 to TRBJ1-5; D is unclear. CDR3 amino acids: CATKDDSNQPQHF. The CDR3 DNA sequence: TGTGCCACCAAGGATGATAGCAATCAGCCCCAGCATTTT.